This T cell receptor beta chain derives from a study of cytomegalovirus exposure and HLA in healthy donors. Study as a whole: Of several hundred genotyped donors, about 80% clustered with self-reported Caucasian donors.

As regards this clone: Its target is not known.

General observations from the study: Later analysis showed TCR association rates varying by HLA locus, highest for DRB1 and lowest for HLA-C. Donors belonging to an Asian-associated ancestry cluster reportedly showed fewer N-insertions in productive TCRs than the approximately 640-donor mean, according to what a later analysis found.

The PCR had 60 Vbeta and 13 Jbeta primers. Assay used: immunoSEQ multiplex PCR; TCRdb lists only in-frame clones, some missing. This repertoire shows 87,000 or so clones, 64% found once; its top ten account for 3.2%. With 2 bases removed from V and 2 bases from J, the gap between germline ends came to 11 bases. The CDR3 runs 15 residues. CDR1 is SGHRS, CDR2 YFSETQ, per germline. The TCR originated in a man aged 55-75 years in good health and CMV-seronegative. The genes are TRBV5-1 and TRBJ2-1; D remains ambiguous. Material: PBMCs. The CDR3 loop is CASSFEISPYNEQFF. The CDR3 DNA sequence: TGCGCCAGCAGCTTCGAGATTAGTCCCTACAATGAGCAGTTCTTC.